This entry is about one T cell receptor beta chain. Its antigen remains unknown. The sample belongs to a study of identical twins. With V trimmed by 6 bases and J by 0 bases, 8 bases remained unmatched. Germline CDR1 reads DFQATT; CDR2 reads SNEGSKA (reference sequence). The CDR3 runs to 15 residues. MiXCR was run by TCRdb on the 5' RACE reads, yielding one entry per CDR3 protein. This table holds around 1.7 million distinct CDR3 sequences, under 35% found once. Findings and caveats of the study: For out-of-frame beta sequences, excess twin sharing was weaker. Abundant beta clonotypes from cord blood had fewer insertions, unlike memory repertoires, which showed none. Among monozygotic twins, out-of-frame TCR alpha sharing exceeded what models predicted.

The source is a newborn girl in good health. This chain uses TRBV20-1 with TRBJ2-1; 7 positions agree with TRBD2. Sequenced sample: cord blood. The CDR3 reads CSASRLARSYNEQFF. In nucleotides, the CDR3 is TGCAGTGCCTCGAGACTAGCCCGCTCCTACAATGAGCAGTTCTTC.